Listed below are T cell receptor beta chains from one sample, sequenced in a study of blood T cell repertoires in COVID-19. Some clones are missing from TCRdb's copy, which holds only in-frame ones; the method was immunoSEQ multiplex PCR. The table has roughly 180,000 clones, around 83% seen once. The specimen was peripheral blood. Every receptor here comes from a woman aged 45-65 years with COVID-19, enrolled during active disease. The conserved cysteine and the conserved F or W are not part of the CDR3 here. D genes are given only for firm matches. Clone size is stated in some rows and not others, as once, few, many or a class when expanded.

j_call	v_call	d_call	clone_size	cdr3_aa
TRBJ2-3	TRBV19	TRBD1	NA	ASGYWAGGKGDTQY
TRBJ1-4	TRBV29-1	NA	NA	SVEDLRGVTNEKLF
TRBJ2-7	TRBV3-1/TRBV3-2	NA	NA	ASSSGAPEQY
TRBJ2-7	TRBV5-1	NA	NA	ASSSTGSTYEQY
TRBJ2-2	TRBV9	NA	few	ASSKTGSGGELF
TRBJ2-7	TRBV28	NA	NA	ASRQGSYEQY
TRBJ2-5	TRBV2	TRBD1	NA	ASRGTGEETQY
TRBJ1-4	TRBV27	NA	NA	ASGREKLF
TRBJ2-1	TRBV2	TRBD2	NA	ASSERLAGDNEQF
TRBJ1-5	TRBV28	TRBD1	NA	ASSFGTGGAGQPQH
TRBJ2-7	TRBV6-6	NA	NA	ASSYLADYEQY
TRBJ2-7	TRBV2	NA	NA	ASSDLVGSGEQY
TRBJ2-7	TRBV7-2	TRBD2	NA	ASSFPYGGGSYEQY
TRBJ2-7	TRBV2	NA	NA	ASSYKDKSYEQY
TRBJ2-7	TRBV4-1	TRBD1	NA	ASSRSTGGYEQY
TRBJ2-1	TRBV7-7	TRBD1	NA	ASSSGQEYNEQF
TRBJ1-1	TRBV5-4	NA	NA	ASSTDSYMNTEAF
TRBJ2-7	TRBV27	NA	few	ASSPTSWISYEQY
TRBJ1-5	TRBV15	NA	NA	ATSRAGVGQPQH
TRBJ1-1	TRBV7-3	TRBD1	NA	ASSEQGGMNTEAF
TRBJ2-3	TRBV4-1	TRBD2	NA	ASSQGGLLAGGRVTQY
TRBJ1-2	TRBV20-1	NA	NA	SASPRAERWGYT
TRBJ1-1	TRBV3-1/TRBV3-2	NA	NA	ASSQEMGGGNTEAF
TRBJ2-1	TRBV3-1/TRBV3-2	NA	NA	ASSLNNEQF
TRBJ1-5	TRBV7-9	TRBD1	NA	ASSLVTGASNQPQH
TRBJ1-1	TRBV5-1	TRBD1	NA	ASSQGAQNTEAF
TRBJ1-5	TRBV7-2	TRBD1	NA	ASSLRQGSNQPQH
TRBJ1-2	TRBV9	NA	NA	ASSVDLYPNYGYT
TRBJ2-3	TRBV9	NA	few	ASSVAGSGDTQY